This T cell receptor beta chain was retrieved from a study of vaccination and CD4 T cells after COVID-19. Study as a whole: Samples were taken after vaccination, a median of about 79 days after dose two, with a range of 14 to 241.

In the case of this clonotype: No antigen is known for it.

Treatment: roughly nine-day PBMC culture with coronavirus spike peptide pools or control peptides (ViraFEST assay). Sequencing of DNA taken from cultured CD4+ T cells relied on the Oncomine TCR Beta short-read assay. MiXCR, run by TCRdb on the PCR reads, gives a single entry per CDR3 protein. The sample holds some 11,000 distinct CDR3 sequences, under 30% seen once. The sequences come from CD4+ T cells from blood, cultured in vitro, collected after SARS-CoV-2 vaccination. The TCR was taken from a human donor who had recovered from COVID-19.

CDR3 nucleotides: TGTGCCAGCAGCCAGGAAAGGGGGGGCCTTAGCTCTGGGGCCAACGTCCTGACTTTC. As protein: CASSQERGGLSSGANVLTF. The chain is built from TRBV4-2 and TRBJ2-6; D possibly corresponds to TRBD2 (7 bases). The CDR3 has 19 residues. Trimming removed 3 bases at V and 0 bases at J, with 18 bases between. The germline gives CDR1 LGHNA, CDR2 YNFKEQ.